The rows below give T cell receptor beta chains drawn from one sample of a study of graft-versus-host responses after intestinal transplantation. Measured with immunoSEQ multiplex PCR; TCRdb has only the in-frame clones, and not every one. The sample lists 7,300 or so clones, approximately 91% occurring once. The input for sequencing was PBMCs, taken about 83 days after transplant. Receptor source: a human patient who received an intestinal transplant, so some T cells may come from the graft donor. Each CDR3 is given with its conserved first and last residue. Fields, in order: V gene, J gene, clone size, D gene, CDR3 protein, CDR3 DNA. A D gene is named only where the DNA matches it firmly. Clone size is shown for a subset of rows, as once, few, many or a class of expanded clone.

V: TRBV5-1
J: TRBJ2-3
size: .
D: .
CDR3: CASSLDTPAQDTQYF
DNA: TGCGCCAGCAGCTTGGATACGCCAGCCCAGGATACGCAGTATTTT

V: TRBV28
J: TRBJ2-7
size: .
D: .
CDR3: CASSPYTYEQYF
DNA: TGTGCCAGCAGTCCATATACCTACGAGCAGTACTTC

V: TRBV11-1
J: TRBJ2-7
size: .
D: .
CDR3: CASSFARDSSYEQYF
DNA: TGTGCCAGCAGCTTTGCGCGGGATAGCTCCTACGAGCAGTACTTC

V: TRBV27
J: TRBJ1-4
size: .
D: .
CDR3: CASNPTTGSEKLFF
DNA: TGTGCCAGCAACCCTACAACCGGTAGTGAAAAACTGTTTTTT

V: TRBV9
J: TRBJ2-2
size: .
D: .
CDR3: CASSVGEGMFSENTGELFF
DNA: TGTGCCAGCAGCGTAGGAGAGGGAATGTTTAGCGAGAACACCGGGGAGCTGTTTTTT

V: TRBV4-1
J: TRBJ2-5
size: .
D: TRBD2
CDR3: CASSQGLAGAQYF
DNA: TGCGCCAGCAGCCAAGGACTAGCGGGGGCCCAGTACTTC

V: TRBV7-9
J: TRBJ2-5
size: .
D: TRBD2
CDR3: CASSSLGGYQETQYF
DNA: TGTGCCAGCAGCTCACTGGGGGGGTACCAAGAGACCCAGTACTTC

V: TRBV30
J: TRBJ2-7
size: .
D: TRBD2
CDR3: CAWSNPASGATYEQYF
DNA: TGTGCCTGGAGTAACCCCGCTAGCGGCGCTACTTACGAGCAGTACTTC

V: TRBV27
J: TRBJ1-4
size: .
D: .
CDR3: CASSRDGTNEKLFF
DNA: TGTGCCAGCTCCCGGGACGGGACTAATGAAAAACTGTTTTTT

V: TRBV7-8
J: TRBJ1-4
size: .
D: .
CDR3: CASSFLATNEKLFF
DNA: TGTGCCAGCAGCTTCCTTGCAACTAATGAAAAACTGTTTTTT

V: TRBV5-6
J: TRBJ2-3
size: .
D: .
CDR3: CASSYDRTDTQYF
DNA: TGTGCCAGCAGTTACGACCGCACAGATACGCAGTATTTT

V: TRBV7-2
J: TRBJ2-7
size: .
D: .
CDR3: CASSSTYEQYF
DNA: TGTGCCAGCAGCTCCACCTACGAGCAGTACTTC

V: TRBV2
J: TRBJ1-5
size: .
D: TRBD1
CDR3: CASRGTLQGAKQPQHF
DNA: TGTGCCAGCAGGGGAACTCTACAGGGGGCGAAACAGCCCCAGCATTTT

V: TRBV27
J: TRBJ1-2
size: .
D: TRBD1
CDR3: CASSLRGVVGTGGRYGYTF
DNA: TGTGCCAGCAGTTTAAGGGGGGTTGTTGGGACAGGGGGCCGCTATGGCTACACCTTC

V: TRBV7-3
J: TRBJ2-1
size: few
D: .
CDR3: CASSTEAEQFF
DNA: TGTGCCAGCAGTACGGAGGCTGAGCAGTTCTTC

V: TRBV5-6
J: TRBJ2-3
size: few
D: .
CDR3: CASSTHGDTQYF
DNA: TGTGCCAGCAGCACCCATGGGGATACGCAGTATTTT

V: TRBV6-1
J: TRBJ1-4
size: .
D: .
CDR3: CASSEGAVEKLFF
DNA: TGTGCCAGCAGTGAAGGTGCCGTGGAAAAACTGTTTTTT

V: TRBV7-9
J: TRBJ2-5
size: .
D: .
CDR3: CASSSNGGDKSHETQYF
DNA: TGTGCCAGCAGCTCGAATGGGGGGGACAAGAGCCACGAGACCCAGTACTTC

V: TRBV6-1
J: TRBJ1-5
size: .
D: .
CDR3: CASSQGIVNQPQHF
DNA: TGTGCCAGCAGCCAGGGGATAGTCAATCAGCCCCAGCATTTT

V: TRBV4-1
J: TRBJ2-3
size: .
D: TRBD2
CDR3: CASSQVFTSGKADTQYF
DNA: TGCGCCAGCAGCCAAGTTTTCACTAGCGGGAAGGCAGATACGCAGTATTTT

V: TRBV7-9
J: TRBJ2-3
size: .
D: TRBD2
CDR3: CASSDGLAGGTDTQYF
DNA: TGTGCCAGCAGCGATGGGCTAGCGGGGGGCACAGATACGCAGTATTTT

V: TRBV28
J: TRBJ2-5
size: once
D: .
CDR3: CASSLGGANKRTQYF
DNA: TGTGCCAGCAGTTTAGGGGGGGCTAACAAGAGGACCCAGTACTTC

V: TRBV25-1
J: TRBJ1-1
size: few
D: .
CDR3: CASSGTVNTEAFF
DNA: TGTGCCAGCAGTGGGACAGTGAACACTGAAGCTTTCTTT

V: TRBV2
J: TRBJ2-7
size: .
D: TRBD1
CDR3: CASSQDRGRVSYEQYF
DNA: TGTGCCAGCAGTCAGGACAGGGGGCGGGTTTCCTACGAGCAGTACTTC

V: TRBV7-2
J: TRBJ2-1
size: .
D: TRBD1
CDR3: CASRHGTVKIDEQFF
DNA: TGTGCCAGTCGGCATGGGACAGTCAAAATCGATGAGCAGTTCTTC

V: TRBV19
J: TRBJ1-1
size: .
D: TRBD1
CDR3: CASSLMTGGPRTNTEAFF
DNA: TGTGCCAGTAGTTTAATGACAGGGGGCCCGAGAACGAACACTGAAGCTTTCTTT

V: TRBV6-6
J: TRBJ2-1
size: .
D: TRBD1
CDR3: CASRSNRGQTYNEQFF
DNA: TGTGCCAGCAGGTCCAACAGGGGCCAGACCTACAATGAGCAGTTCTTC

V: TRBV11-2
J: TRBJ2-5
size: .
D: .
CDR3: CASSFGPGKTQYF
DNA: .

V: TRBV6-5
J: TRBJ1-6
size: .
D: .
CDR3: CASSDRSSPLHF
DNA: TGTGCCAGCAGTGACCGGTCTTCACCCCTCCACTTT

V: TRBV6-6
J: TRBJ1-2
size: .
D: .
CDR3: CASSYRPQIGGYTF
DNA: TGTGCCAGCAGTTACAGGCCACAGATAGGGGGCTACACCTTC

V: TRBV28
J: TRBJ1-4
size: .
D: .
CDR3: CASSLQGEKLFF
DNA: TGTGCCAGCAGTTTACAGGGTGAAAAACTGTTTTTT

V: TRBV6-5
J: TRBJ1-3
size: few
D: TRBD1
CDR3: CASSYTGESGNTIYF
DNA: TGTGCCAGCAGTTACACAGGGGAGTCTGGAAACACCATATATTTT

V: TRBV6-1
J: TRBJ1-5
size: once
D: .
CDR3: CASKGGQPQHF
DNA: TGTGCCAGCAAAGGGGGGCAGCCCCAGCATTTT

V: TRBV9
J: TRBJ2-3
size: .
D: .
CDR3: CASSRARTPTDTQYF
DNA: TGTGCCAGCAGCCGGGCCAGGACGCCCACAGATACGCAGTATTTT

V: TRBV28
J: TRBJ1-2
size: .
D: TRBD1
CDR3: CASSSPTRAGGLNGYTF
DNA: TGTGCCAGCAGTTCACCGACCAGGGCAGGGGGGTTGAATGGCTACACCTTC

V: TRBV7-3
J: TRBJ1-1
size: .
D: .
CDR3: CASSPDRDTEAFF
DNA: TGTGCCAGCAGCCCAGATCGGGACACTGAAGCTTTCTTT

V: TRBV2
J: TRBJ2-3
size: .
D: .
CDR3: CASSVEGKHTQYF
DNA: TGTGCCAGCAGTGTGGAGGGGAAACATACGCAGTATTTT

V: TRBV4-1
J: TRBJ2-7
size: .
D: TRBD1
CDR3: CASSRDRGGYEQYF
DNA: TGCGCCAGCAGTCGGGACAGGGGGGGGTACGAGCAGTACTTC

V: TRBV4-1
J: TRBJ2-6
size: .
D: .
CDR3: CASSPSRVLLAGANVLTF
DNA: TGCGCCAGCAGCCCGTCCAGGGTCCTACTGGCGGGGGCCAACGTCCTGACTTTC

V: TRBV7-8
J: TRBJ2-1
size: .
D: .
CDR3: CASSRRPEGGRYNEQFF
DNA: TGTGCCAGCAGCCGAAGACCCGAGGGGGGGAGATACAATGAGCAGTTCTTC

V: TRBV6-4
J: TRBJ2-1
size: .
D: .
CDR3: CASSDRDNEQFF
DNA: TGTGCCAGCAGTGACAGGGACAATGAGCAGTTCTTC

V: TRBV28
J: TRBJ1-1
size: .
D: TRBD1
CDR3: CASSYTTGTGSLNTEAFF
DNA: TGTGCCAGCAGCTATACCACCGGGACAGGGTCCCTGAACACTGAAGCTTTCTTT

V: TRBV5-1
J: TRBJ1-1
size: .
D: .
CDR3: CASSLAGRDTEAFF
DNA: TGCGCCAGCAGCTTGGCAGGGAGGGACACTGAAGCTTTCTTT

V: TRBV7-9
J: TRBJ2-5
size: .
D: .
CDR3: CASSSQETQYF
DNA: TGTGCCAGCAGCTCGCAAGAGACCCAGTACTTC

V: TRBV28
J: TRBJ1-5
size: .
D: .
CDR3: CASSLVGDNQPQHF
DNA: TGTGCCAGCAGTTTGGTGGGTGATAATCAGCCCCAGCATTTT

V: TRBV6-5
J: TRBJ2-7
size: large
D: TRBD2
CDR3: CASSYAASGGWEQYF
DNA: TGTGCCAGCAGTTACGCCGCTAGCGGGGGCTGGGAGCAGTACTTC

V: TRBV6-5
J: TRBJ1-4
size: .
D: TRBD1
CDR3: CASSYSRQGINEKLFF
DNA: TGTGCCAGCAGTTACTCGAGACAGGGGATTAATGAAAAACTGTTTTTT

V: TRBV2
J: TRBJ2-7
size: few
D: TRBD2
CDR3: CARGLGGTYEQYF
DNA: TGTGCCAGGGGGCTGGGGGGGACCTACGAGCAGTACTTC

V: TRBV10-2
J: TRBJ1-3
size: .
D: TRBD1
CDR3: CASSESGTGSGNTIYF
DNA: TGCGCCAGCAGTGAGTCTGGGACAGGCTCTGGAAACACCATATATTTT

V: TRBV19
J: TRBJ2-5
size: .
D: .
CDR3: CASSPLGVLQETQYF
DNA: TGTGCCAGTAGTCCTCTAGGAGTCCTGCAAGAGACCCAGTACTTC

V: TRBV5-1
J: TRBJ1-5
size: .
D: .
CDR3: CASSPNTGNQPQHF
DNA: TGCGCCAGCAGCCCTAATACAGGCAATCAGCCCCAGCATTTT

V: TRBV7-9
J: TRBJ1-2
size: .
D: TRBD1
CDR3: CASSLSSRDRSRLYGYTF
DNA: TGTGCCAGCAGCTTGTCTTCCCGGGACAGGTCAAGACTCTATGGCTACACCTTC

V: TRBV15
J: TRBJ2-3
size: .
D: .
CDR3: CATSRDGLGESTDTQYF
DNA: TGTGCCACCAGCAGAGATGGTTTGGGGGAAAGCACAGATACGCAGTATTTT

V: TRBV5-6
J: TRBJ2-2
size: .
D: .
CDR3: CASSFSNGELFF
DNA: TGTGCCAGCAGCTTCTCCAACGGGGAGCTGTTTTTT